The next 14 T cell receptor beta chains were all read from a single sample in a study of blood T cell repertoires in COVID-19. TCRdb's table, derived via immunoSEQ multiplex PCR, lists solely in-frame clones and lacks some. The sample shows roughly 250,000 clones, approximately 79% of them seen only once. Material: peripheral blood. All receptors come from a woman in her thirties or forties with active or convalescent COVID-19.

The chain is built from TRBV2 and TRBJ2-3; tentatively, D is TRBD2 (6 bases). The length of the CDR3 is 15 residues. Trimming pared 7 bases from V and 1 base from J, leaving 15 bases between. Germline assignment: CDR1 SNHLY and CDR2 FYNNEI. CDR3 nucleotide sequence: TGTGCCAGCAATTCGCTAGCGACACGCACAGATACGCAGTATTTT. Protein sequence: CASNSLATRTDTQYF.

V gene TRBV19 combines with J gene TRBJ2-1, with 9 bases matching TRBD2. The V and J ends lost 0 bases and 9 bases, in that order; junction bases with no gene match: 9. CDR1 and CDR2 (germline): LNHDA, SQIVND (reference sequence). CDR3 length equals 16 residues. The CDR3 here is CASSIDQAGGASEQFF. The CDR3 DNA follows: TGTGCCAGTAGTATAGACCAAGCGGGGGGCGCAAGTGAGCAGTTCTTC.

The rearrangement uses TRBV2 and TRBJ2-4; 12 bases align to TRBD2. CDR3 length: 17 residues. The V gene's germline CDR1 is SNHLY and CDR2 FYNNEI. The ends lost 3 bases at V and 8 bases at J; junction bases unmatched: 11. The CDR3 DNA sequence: TGTGCCAGCAGTGACGCAACTAGCGGGGGGTGGGTTGACATTCAGTACTTC. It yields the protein CASSDATSGGWVDIQYF.

The CDR3 nucleotides are TGTGCCAGCAGTGAAGGGACAGGGCTCGACGTTATTGGCTACACCTTC. Translating gives CASSEGTGLDVIGYTF. The genes are TRBV25-1 and TRBJ1-2; TRBD1 matches at 9 bases. After removal of 2 bases from V and 7 bases from J, the junction contained 11 bases not matched to a gene. Looked up from germline, CDR1 is MGHDK and CDR2 is SYGVNS. The CDR3 runs to 16 residues.

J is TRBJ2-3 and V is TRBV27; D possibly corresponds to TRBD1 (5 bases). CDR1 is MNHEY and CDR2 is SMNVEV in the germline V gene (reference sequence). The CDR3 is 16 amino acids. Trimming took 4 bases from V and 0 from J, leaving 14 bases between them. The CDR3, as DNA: TGTGCCAGCAGTTCCCGGACACGGGCTAGCACAGATACGCAGTATTTT. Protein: CASSSRTRASTDTQYF.

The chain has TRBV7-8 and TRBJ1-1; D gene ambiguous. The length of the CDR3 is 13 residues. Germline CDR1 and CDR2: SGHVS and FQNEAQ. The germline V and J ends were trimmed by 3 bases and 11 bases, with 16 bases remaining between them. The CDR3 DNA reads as TGTGCCAGCAGCTTCCGACACCTTCACTTGGCTTTCTTT. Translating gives CASSFRHLHLAFF.

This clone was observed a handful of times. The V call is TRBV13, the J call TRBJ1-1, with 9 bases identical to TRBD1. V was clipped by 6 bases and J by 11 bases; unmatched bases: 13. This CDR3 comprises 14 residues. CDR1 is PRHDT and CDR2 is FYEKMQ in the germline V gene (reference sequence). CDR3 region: CASSHRGHRSEAFF. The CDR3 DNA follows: TGTGCCAGCAGTCACAGGGGGCATCGATCCGAGGCTTTCTTT.

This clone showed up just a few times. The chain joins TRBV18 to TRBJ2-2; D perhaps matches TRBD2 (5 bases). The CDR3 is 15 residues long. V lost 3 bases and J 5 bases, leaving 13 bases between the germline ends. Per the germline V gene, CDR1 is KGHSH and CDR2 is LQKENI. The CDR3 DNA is TGTGCCAGCTCACCGTTACCTGAGGGAACCGGGGAGCTGTTTTTT. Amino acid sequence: CASSPLPEGTGELFF. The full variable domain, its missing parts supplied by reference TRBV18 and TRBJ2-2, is NAGVMQNPRHLVRRRGQEARLRCSPMKGHSHVYWYRQLPEEGLKFMVYLQKENIIDESGMPKERFSAEFPKEGPSILRIQQVVRGDSAAYFCASSPLPEGTGELFFGEGSRLTVL.

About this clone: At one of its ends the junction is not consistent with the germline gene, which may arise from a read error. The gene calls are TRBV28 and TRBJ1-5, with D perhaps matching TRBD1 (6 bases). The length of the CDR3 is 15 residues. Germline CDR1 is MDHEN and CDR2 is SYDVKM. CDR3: CASRLQGLSNQPQHF. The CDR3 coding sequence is TGTGCCAGCCGTTTACAGGGTCTTAGCAATCAGCCCCAGCATTTT.

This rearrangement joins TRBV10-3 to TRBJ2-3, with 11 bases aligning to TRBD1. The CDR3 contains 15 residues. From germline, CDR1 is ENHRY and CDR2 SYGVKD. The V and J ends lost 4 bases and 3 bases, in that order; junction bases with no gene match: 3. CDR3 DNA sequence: TGTGCCATCAGTGGGGGGACAGGGGGGACAGATACGCAGTATTTT. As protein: CAISGGTGGTDTQYF.

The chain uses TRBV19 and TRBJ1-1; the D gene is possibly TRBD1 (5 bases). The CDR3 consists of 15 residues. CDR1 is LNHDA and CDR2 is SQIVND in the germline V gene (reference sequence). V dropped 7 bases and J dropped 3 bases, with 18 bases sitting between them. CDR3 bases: TGTGCCAGTACGTTATGGGGGGGTAGCGACACTGAAGCTTTCTTT. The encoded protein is CASTLWGGSDTEAFF.

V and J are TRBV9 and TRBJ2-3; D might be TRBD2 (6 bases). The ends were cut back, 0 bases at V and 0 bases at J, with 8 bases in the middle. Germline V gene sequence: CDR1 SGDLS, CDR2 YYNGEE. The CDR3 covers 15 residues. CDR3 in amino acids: CASSVGRGSTDTQYF. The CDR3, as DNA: TGTGCCAGCAGCGTAGGGCGGGGTAGCACAGATACGCAGTATTTT.

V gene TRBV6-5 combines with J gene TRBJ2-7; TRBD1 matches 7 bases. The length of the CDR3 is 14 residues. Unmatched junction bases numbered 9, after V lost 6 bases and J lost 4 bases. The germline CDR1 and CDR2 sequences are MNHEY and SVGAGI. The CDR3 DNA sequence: TGTGCCAGCAGGGGGCAGGGGGTTAAGTACGAGCAGTACTTC. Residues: CASRGQGVKYEQYF.

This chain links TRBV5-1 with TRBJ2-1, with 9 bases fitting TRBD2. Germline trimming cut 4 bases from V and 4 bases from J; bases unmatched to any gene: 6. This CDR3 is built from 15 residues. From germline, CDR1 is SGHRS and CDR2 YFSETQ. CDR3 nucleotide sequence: TGCGCCAGCAGCCCCTTGCGGGGGGGGTACAATGAGCAGTTCTTC. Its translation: CASSPLRGGYNEQFF.